The sequence of this T cell receptor beta chain was determined in a study of resident and recirculating memory T cells in vitiligo. Germline CDR1 reads SGHTA; CDR2 reads FQGNSA. This CDR3 has 14 residues. The V gene end was trimmed by 7 bases and the J gene end by 2 bases; junction bases not matched to a gene: 5. Produced via immunoSEQ multiplex PCR; TCRdb's table is partial and in-frame only. Here the sample spans 39,000 or so clones, approximately 91% being singletons. The receptor was isolated from a male donor with vitiligo. The rearrangement uses TRBV7-2 and TRBJ2-1; 7 bases align to TRBD1. Specimen: blood. The CDR3 DNA is TGTGCCAGCACCAACCAGGGGGCCTACAATGAGCAGTTCTTC. Translated, it gives CASTNQGAYNEQFF. Complete variable domain (other parts from reference TRBV7-2 and TRBJ2-1): GAGVSQSPSNKVTEKGKDVELRCDPISGHTALYWYRQSLGQGLEFLIYFQGNSAPDKSGLPSDRFSAERTGGSVSTLTIQRTQQEDSAVYLCASTNQGAYNEQFFGPGTRLTVL.